This entry lists 9 T cell receptor beta chains sequenced from one sample in a study of breast tumors, draining lymph nodes, adjacent tissues. The lymph nodes were axillary draining lymph nodes from breast cancer patients. TCRdb reanalysed the multiplex PCR reads using MiXCR and keeps one entry per CDR3 protein. The profile covers some 150,000 distinct CDR3 sequences, with about a fifth appearing a single time and just over 2.5% taken by the ten largest. The sequencing sample was made of axillary lymph node tissue. The receptors here all came from a female donor with breast cancer. Some clones in this sample may be carry-over from other donors' samples.

This clonotype was counted a few times. This chain connects TRBV6-1 to TRBJ2-3, with 7 bases fitting TRBD1. CDR3 size: 15 residues. In germline, CDR1 is MNHNS, CDR2 SASEGT. The ends lost 3 bases at V and 2 bases at J; junction bases unmatched: 5. The DNA of the CDR3 is TGTGCCAGCAGTGACGGACAGGATCCCACAGATACGCAGTATTTT. Translated: CASSDGQDPTDTQYF.

Notes on this clonotype: This clone may be a read error of a much larger clone one base away. The rearrangement links TRBV2 to TRBJ2-2; maybe TRBD1 (6 bases). This CDR3 has 12 amino acids. Germline assignment: CDR1 SNHLY and CDR2 FYNNEI. Here the CDR3 reads CASSGDTGELLF. CDR3 nucleotide sequence: TGTGCCAGCAGTGGGGACACCGGGGAGCTGCTTTTT.

This clonotype was observed at least ten times. V is TRBV11-2 and J is TRBJ2-1, with 15 bases lining up with TRBD2. Germline V lookup: CDR1 SGHAT, CDR2 FQNNGV. J gave up 4 bases and V 5 bases, and 3 bases lay outside the gene matches. This CDR3 contains 16 residues. Written as DNA, the CDR3 is TGTGCCAGCAGCACCGGACTAGCGGGAGGGTACAATGAGCAGTTCTTC. Residues: CASSTGLAGGYNEQFF.

In the case of this clonotype: A much larger clone lies a single base off, so this may be a read error. This chain joins TRBV5-1 and TRBJ2-2; 7 bases agree with TRBD2. CDR3 length equals 15 residues. The germline gives CDR1 SGHRS, CDR2 YFSETQ. The DNA of the CDR3 is TGCGCCGGCAGCTTGGGAGGGCAGAACACCGGGGAGCTGTTTTTT. As protein: CAGSLGGQNTGELFF.

This clonotype occurred many times. J is TRBJ2-7 and V is TRBV5-1; TRBD1 might be the D (5 bases). This CDR3 spans 14 amino acids. Deletions cut 5 bases from V and 2 bases from J, with 14 bases between. Germline V gene data show CDR1 as SGHRS and CDR2 as YFSETQ. The chain's CDR3 is CASSRDSRTYEQYF. DNA of the CDR3: TGCGCCAGCAGTCGTGACAGCCGAACCTACGAGCAGTACTTC.

This clonotype was observed many times. The V and J genes are TRBV5-6 and TRBJ2-7; TRBD1 aligns across 7 bases. There are 15 residues in the CDR3. Germline V gene sequence: CDR1 SGHDT, CDR2 YYEEEE. V was pared by 4 bases and J by 6 bases, with 13 bases of the junction left unmatched. CDR3 nucleotides: TGTGCCAGCAGCCGGAAAGGGACAGTGGCGTCCGAGCAGTACTTC. Amino acids: CASSRKGTVASEQYF.

A note on this clonotype: A much more abundant neighbour one base away suggests this may be a read error. This chain links TRBV6-5 with TRBJ2-1, with no clear D. Germline values: CDR1 MNHEY, CDR2 SVGAGI. The CDR3 covers 13 residues. Trimming shortened V by 8 bases and J by 6 bases, and 14 bases separated the two germline ends. Here the CDR3 DNA reads TGTGCCAGCCAGGCAAGGCTTCTCAATGAGCAGTTCTTC. Protein product: CASQARLLNEQFF.

This clonotype appeared many times. The chain uses TRBV11-2 and TRBJ2-7; 10 nucleotides match TRBD1. This CDR3 spans 15 amino acids. From germline, CDR1 is SGHAT and CDR2 FQNNGV. The trim removed 5 bases at V and 3 bases at J, leaving 7 bases unmatched. The CDR3 spells CASSRTDRGDYEQYF. The CDR3, as DNA: TGTGCCAGCAGCCGTACGGACAGGGGGGACTACGAGCAGTACTTC.

The rearrangement joins TRBV10-3 to TRBJ2-7, with 9 nucleotides matching TRBD2. Germline CDR1 ENHRY, CDR2 SYGVKD. The CDR3 is made up of 14 amino acids. V shed 1 base, J shed 6 bases, and the junction held 4 bases outside the gene matches. CDR3 DNA sequence: TGTGCCATCAGTGAGTGGGGGACTAGCAGCGAGCAGTACTTC. Translation: CAISEWGTSSEQYF.